Detailed here is one TCR beta chain. This entry is derived from a study of blood T cell repertoires in COVID-19. For the study at large: Sources were T cells, B-cell-depleted T cells, or PBMCs; the material itself was cDNA or gDNA.

CDR3 size: 13 residues. V shed 5 bases and J 2 bases; nucleotides not matched to a gene: 2. Germline CDR1 reads LNHDA; CDR2 reads SQIVND (reference sequence). Assay used: immunoSEQ multiplex PCR; TCRdb lists only in-frame clones, some missing. The sample carries over 90,000 clones, approximately 84% recorded once. This chain links TRBV19 with TRBJ1-2; TRBD1 matches 7 bases. The TCR comes from a human donor in a cohort sampled during active COVID-19. Source material: peripheral blood. The CDR3 protein is CASSVQGNYGYTF. As DNA, the CDR3 is TGTGCCAGTAGTGTACAGGGGAACTATGGCTACACCTTC.